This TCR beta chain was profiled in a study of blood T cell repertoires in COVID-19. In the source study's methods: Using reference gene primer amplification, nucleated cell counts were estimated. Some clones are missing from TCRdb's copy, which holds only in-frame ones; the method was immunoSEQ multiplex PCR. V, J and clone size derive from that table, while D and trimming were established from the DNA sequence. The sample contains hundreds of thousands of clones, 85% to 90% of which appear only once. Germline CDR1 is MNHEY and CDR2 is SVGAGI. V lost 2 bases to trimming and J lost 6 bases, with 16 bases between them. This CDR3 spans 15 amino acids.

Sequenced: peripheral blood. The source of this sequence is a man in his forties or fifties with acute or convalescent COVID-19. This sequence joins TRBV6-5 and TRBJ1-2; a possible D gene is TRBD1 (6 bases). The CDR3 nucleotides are TGTGCCAGCAGTTACAACAGGGTCGGAAGAGATGGCTACACCTTC. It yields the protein CASSYNRVGRDGYTF.